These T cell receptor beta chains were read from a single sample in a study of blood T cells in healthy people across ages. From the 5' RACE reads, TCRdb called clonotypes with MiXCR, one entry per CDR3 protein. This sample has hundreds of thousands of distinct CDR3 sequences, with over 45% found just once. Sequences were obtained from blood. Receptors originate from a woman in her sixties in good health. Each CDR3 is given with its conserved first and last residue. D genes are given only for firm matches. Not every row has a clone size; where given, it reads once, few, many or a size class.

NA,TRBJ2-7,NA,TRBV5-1,TGCGCCAGCAGCTTGGGTGGAGACCTCAACGAGCAGTACTTC,CASSLGGDLNEQYF
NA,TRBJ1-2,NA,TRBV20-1,TGCAGTGCTAGAGATCTGGCCAGGGGCAACTATGGCTACACCTTC,CSARDLARGNYGYTF
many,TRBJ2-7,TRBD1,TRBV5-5,TGTGCCAGCAGCTTCCAACAGGGGGCTGGCGAGCAGTACTTC,CASSFQQGAGEQYF
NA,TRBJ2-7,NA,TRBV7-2,TGTGCCAGCAGGGCAGGAGGAGACTCCTACGAGCAGTACTTC,CASRAGGDSYEQYF
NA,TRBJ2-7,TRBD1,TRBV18,TGTGCCAGCTCCCCATTGGGACAGGGGGCTTCCTACGAGCAGTACTTC,CASSPLGQGASYEQYF
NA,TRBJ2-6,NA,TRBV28,TGTGCCAGCAGTTGGCCCGGGAATGCCGGGGCCAACGTCCTGACTTTC,CASSWPGNAGANVLTF
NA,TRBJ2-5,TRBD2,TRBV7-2,TGTGCCAGCAGCAATAGCGGGGAAGAGACCCAGTACTTC,CASSNSGEETQYF
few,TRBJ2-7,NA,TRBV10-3,TGTGCCACGGGGGCAGCCTACGAGCAGTACTTC,CATGAAYEQYF
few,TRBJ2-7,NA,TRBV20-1,TGCAGTGCTAGGTCGGGCGGGACGAGATTATACGAGCAGTACTTC,CSARSGGTRLYEQYF
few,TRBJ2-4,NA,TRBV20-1,TGCAGTGCAGAAAACAGGGTTTCAGGTGGAAACATTCAGTACTTC,CSAENRVSGGNIQYF
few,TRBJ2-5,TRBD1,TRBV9,TGTGCCAGCAGCGTAGCGTCAGGGGGCTGGGAGACCCAGTACTTC,CASSVASGGWETQYF
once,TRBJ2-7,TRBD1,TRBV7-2,TGTGCCAGCAGCTTGACAGGGATATCCTCCTACGAGCAGTACTTC,CASSLTGISSYEQYF
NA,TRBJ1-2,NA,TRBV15,TGTGCCACCAGCGCGTTTTACGGCTACACCTTC,CATSAFYGYTF
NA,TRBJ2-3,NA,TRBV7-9,TGTGCCAGCAGCTGGGGGGGCGGGGGCACAGATACGCAGTATTTT,CASSWGGGGTDTQYF
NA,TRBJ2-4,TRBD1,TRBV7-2,TGTGCCAGCAGCTTAGCGGACAGGGGAGGGTTAGCCAAAAACATTCAGTACTTC,CASSLADRGGLAKNIQYF
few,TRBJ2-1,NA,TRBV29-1,TGCAGCGTTGATCCCTACCTGGGCAATGAGCAGTTCTTC,CSVDPYLGNEQFF
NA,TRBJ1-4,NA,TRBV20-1,TGCAGTGCTAGAGCCTGGGAAGAAAAACTGTTTTTT,CSARAWEEKLFF
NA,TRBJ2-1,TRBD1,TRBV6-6,TGTGCCAGCAGTCTTGAAGGGGGCACATACAATGAGCAGTTCTTC,CASSLEGGTYNEQFF
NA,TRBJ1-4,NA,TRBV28,TGTGCCAGCAGTTCCCCCTCTGAAAAACTGTTTTTT,CASSSPSEKLFF
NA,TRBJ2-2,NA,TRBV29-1,TGCAGCGTCGGGACACAAAACACCGGGGAGCTGTTTTTT,CSVGTQNTGELFF
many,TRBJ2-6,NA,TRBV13,TGTGCCAGCAGTCGCTCTGGGGCCAACGTCCTGACTTTC,CASSRSGANVLTF
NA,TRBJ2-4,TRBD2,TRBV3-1,TGTGCCAGCAGCCTAGAACTAGCGGGGGGAGCCAAAAACATTCTGTACTTC,CASSLELAGGAKNILYF